A single sample gave rise to the 31 T cell receptor beta chains below, sequenced in a study of cytomegalovirus exposure and HLA in healthy donors. PCR employed 60 Vbeta and 13 Jbeta primers. Sequenced by immunoSEQ multiplex PCR; TCRdb stores in-frame clones only, minus some. The table lists 70,000 to 90,000 clones, 65% to 80% of them singletons. The specimen was PBMCs. These receptors were collected from a man aged 55 to 70 in good health and CMV-seronegative.

The chain combines TRBV7-8 with TRBJ1-4; 7 nucleotides match TRBD1. Germline V gives CDR1 SGHVS, CDR2 FQNEAQ. The length of the CDR3 is 15 residues. V lost 2 bases and J lost 1; bases outside the gene matches: 1. The CDR3 sequence: CASSLRQGTNEKLFF. The CDR3 DNA reads TGTGCCAGCAGCTTACGACAGGGAACTAATGAAAAACTGTTTTTT.

The chain joins TRBV4-1 to TRBJ2-2, with TRBD1 identical over 7 bases. Losses at the gene ends were 4 bases for V and 4 bases for J; bases not matched to a gene: 6. The CDR3 sequence is 15 residues long. In germline, CDR1 is MGHRA, CDR2 YSYEKL. The CDR3 here is CASSPRTGTTGELFF. DNA for the CDR3: TGCGCCAGCAGCCCGAGGACAGGAACCACCGGGGAGCTGTTTTTT.

The chain combines TRBV11-2 with TRBJ1-2, with 8 bases aligning to TRBD1. With 1 base clipped from V and 7 bases from J, the junction kept 5 bases outside the gene matches. This CDR3 region has 14 residues. CDR1 and CDR2 from the germline V gene are SGHAT and FQNNGV. Here the CDR3 DNA reads TGTGCCAGCAGCTTAGGCAGGGGGCCAGGTGGCTACACCTTC. Its protein is CASSLGRGPGGYTF.

This clone appeared a single time. The CDR3 is CASSLARGKQYF. CDR3 sequence (DNA): TGTGCCAGCAGCTTGGCCAGGGGTAAGCAGTACTTC. This rearrangement joins TRBV5-6 to TRBJ2-7; D might be TRBD1 (6 bases). V lost 0 bases and J lost 8, with 9 bases in between. This CDR3 spans 12 amino acids. Germline V gene data show CDR1 as SGHDT and CDR2 as YYEEEE.

The genes are TRBV5-1 and TRBJ2-7; 7 nucleotides agree with TRBD1. Germline V lookup: CDR1 SGHRS, CDR2 YFSETQ. The V gene end was trimmed by 7 bases and the J gene end by 4 bases; junction bases not matched to a gene: 29. The CDR3 is 20 amino acids. The CDR3 region is CASGDTPSQLLSTGMYEQYF. The CDR3 coding sequence is TGCGCCAGCGGGGACACCCCGTCGCAGCTTTTGTCGACAGGGATGTACGAGCAGTACTTC.

This clone appeared a single time. This rearrangement joins TRBV6-5 to TRBJ1-2, with D perhaps TRBD1 (5 bases). This CDR3 spans 16 amino acids. Germline CDR1 is MNHEY and CDR2 is SVGAGI. Trimming took off 4 bases at V and 1 base at J, with 16 bases between the two ends. CDR3 sequence (DNA): TGTGCCAGCAGTTTCCTTCGGGGGGGAGTTAACTATGGCTACACCTTC. Its translation: CASSFLRGGVNYGYTF.

The V and J genes are TRBV25-1 and TRBJ2-4; the D gene is possibly TRBD2 (6 bases). Trimming removed 6 bases at V and 6 bases at J, with 15 bases between. Germline loops: CDR1 MGHDK, CDR2 SYGVNS. CDR3 length: 14 residues. The CDR3 bases are TGTGCCAGCAGGAAGGAGGGAATGGGAAACATTCAGTACTTC. It translates to CASRKEGMGNIQYF.

This clone occurred a few times. For the CDR3, the DNA is TGCGCCAGCAGCCAAGTCCTGGGAGGTAGGGATAATGAAAAACTGTTTTTT. Protein sequence: CASSQVLGGRDNEKLFF. V and J are TRBV4-1 and TRBJ1-4, with D unresolved. The V end was cut by 1 base, the J end by 4 bases, with 16 bases between. Germline CDR1 MGHRA, CDR2 YSYEKL. The CDR3 totals 17 residues.

The J gene is TRBJ1-4, the V gene TRBV5-6; D gene uncertain. CDR1 is SGHDT, CDR2 YYEEEE, per germline. Trimming left V 0 bases short and J 5 bases short, with 5 bases between. CDR3 length: 13 amino acids. The chain's CDR3 is CASSLGQNEKLFF. CDR3 DNA: TGTGCCAGCAGCTTGGGGCAGAATGAAAAACTGTTTTTT.

J is TRBJ1-2 and V is TRBV1; TRBD1 reflects the table's D call only, with no check against the DNA. TRBV1 is given as a pseudogene. This CDR3 region has 13 residues. The CDR3: CTSSPEGVEGYTF. Here the CDR3 DNA reads TGCACCAGCAGCCCCGAGGGGGTTGAAGGCTACACCTTC.

This clone was seen a few times. The CDR3 loop reads CASTRQNTEAFF. In DNA form, the CDR3 reads TGTGCCAGCACCAGACAGAATACTGAAGCTTTCTTT. The chain carries TRBV6-6 and TRBJ1-1, with D perhaps matching TRBD1 (5 bases). In germline, CDR1 is MNHNY, CDR2 SVGAGI (reference sequence). The CDR3 is made up of 12 amino acids. V lost 7 bases to trimming and J lost 5 bases, with 11 bases between them.

This clone was counted only a few times. The chain links TRBV29-1 to TRBJ1-2, with 7 bases fitting TRBD1. The J segment lost 8 bases and the V segment lost 7 bases, leaving 19 bases of the junction unmatched. The germline V gene encodes CDR1 SQVTM and CDR2 ANQGSEA. This CDR3 has 15 residues. The CDR3 is CSGLKTGQPAEGYTF. The CDR3 coding sequence is TGCAGCGGACTTAAAACGGGACAGCCGGCGGAGGGCTACACCTTC.

This rearrangement joins TRBV12-5 to TRBJ2-7, with D uncertain. Germline CDR1 reads LGHNT; CDR2 reads FRNRAP. This CDR3 comprises 13 residues. V lost 1 base and J 2 bases, leaving 6 bases between the germline ends. CDR3 sequence (DNA): TGTGCTAGTGGTTTGGGACTCCCCTACGAGCAGTACTTC. It specifies CASGLGLPYEQYF.

CDR3 in amino acids: CASGGGNTGELFF. CDR3 bases: TGTGCCAGTGGCGGGGGTAACACCGGGGAGCTGTTTTTT. The chain links TRBV19 to TRBJ2-2; 7 bases fit TRBD2. Germline loops: CDR1 LNHDA, CDR2 SQIVND (reference sequence). The J segment lost 2 bases and the V segment lost 8 bases, leaving 2 bases of the junction unmatched. This CDR3 region has 13 residues.

This chain connects TRBV29-1 to TRBJ2-7, with 9 bases aligning to TRBD1. The CDR3 runs 14 residues. The trim removed 7 bases at V and 5 bases at J, leaving 12 bases unmatched. CDR1 and CDR2 from the germline V gene are SQVTM and ANQGSEA. In nucleotides, the CDR3 is TGCAGCGGCCACTCCGGGACAGGGATAGACGAGCAGTACTTC. It is translated as CSGHSGTGIDEQYF.

The gene calls are TRBV10-3 and TRBJ1-3; possibly TRBD1 for D (6 bases). Trimming shortened V by 5 bases and J by 0 bases, and 14 bases separated the two germline ends. Germline loops: CDR1 ENHRY, CDR2 SYGVKD. This CDR3 comprises 16 residues. CDR3 bases: TGTGCCATCAGTACAGGGAGGGTAGGCTCTGGAAACACCATATATTTT. It is translated as CAISTGRVGSGNTIYF.

The chain links TRBV30 to TRBJ1-2; a possible D gene is TRBD1 (5 bases). The germline CDR1 and CDR2 sequences are GTSNPN and SVGIG (reference sequence). The CDR3 has 14 residues. Trimming took off 0 bases at V and 8 bases at J, with 16 bases between the two ends. The CDR3 spells CAWSVGVGRRGYTF. As DNA, the CDR3 is TGTGCCTGGAGTGTAGGGGTTGGACGACGGGGCTACACCTTC. Full variable domain (missing parts from reference TRBV30 and TRBJ1-2): SQTIHQWPATLVQPVGSPLSLECTVEGTSNPNLYWYRQAAGRGLQLLFYSVGIGQISSEVPQNLSASRPQDRQFILSSKKLLLSDSGFYLCAWSVGVGRRGYTFGSGTRLTVV.

This clone has a single count. The chain joins TRBV6-1 to TRBJ1-1; D remains unclear. Germline V CDR1 and CDR2: MNHNS, SASEGT. V lost 5 bases and J 3 bases, leaving 10 bases between the germline ends. CDR3 length: 13 amino acids. CDR3 bases: TGTGCCAGCAGTTGGTTCGGGGACACTGAAGCTTTCTTT. Protein: CASSWFGDTEAFF.

The gene calls are TRBV6-1 and TRBJ1-4, with D unclear. The CDR3 runs to 15 residues. The germline gives CDR1 MNHNS, CDR2 SASEGT. The V end lost 4 bases, the J end lost 2 bases, and 11 bases lay between the germline ends. CDR3 sequence: CASSGLTLTNEKLFF. In nucleotides, the CDR3 is TGTGCCAGCAGTGGCCTGACACTCACTAATGAAAAACTGTTTTTT.

This rearrangement joins TRBV7-9 to TRBJ2-5; weak D call: TRBD1 (6 bases). The CDR3 extends over 16 amino acids. From germline, CDR1 is SEHNR and CDR2 FQNEAQ (reference sequence). With 1 base removed from V and 0 bases from J, the gap between germline ends came to 12 bases. The CDR3 nucleotides read TGTGCCAGCAGCTTAGGTGGGGGCCGGAACCAAGAGACCCAGTACTTC. Its translation: CASSLGGGRNQETQYF.

Of note for this clone: At one boundary the junction diverges from the germline segment, which might be a read error. The chain couples TRBV15 to TRBJ1-1, with D tentatively TRBD1 (6 bases). Germline-derived CDR1 and CDR2 are LNHNV and YYDKDF (reference sequence). The length of the CDR3 is 17 residues. Here the CDR3 DNA reads TGTGCCACCAGTAGAGATTTCACCGGGACACCCAACACTGAAGCTTTCTTT. As protein: CATSRDFTGTPNTEAFF.

A note on this clone: At one of its ends the junction is not consistent with the germline gene, which may arise from a read error. The rearrangement links TRBV7-9 to TRBJ1-1; TRBD1 matches 7 bases. CDR1 is SEHNR and CDR2 is FQNEAQ in the germline V gene (reference sequence). The CDR3 is 14 residues long. The CDR3 DNA sequence: TGTTCCAGCAGCCAACCCTCCAGGGGGACTGAAGCTTTCTTT. The encoded protein is CSSSQPSRGTEAFF. The whole variable domain, filled in from reference TRBV7-9 and TRBJ1-1, reads DTGVSQNPRHKITKRGQNVTFRCDPISEHNRLYWYRQTLGQGPEFLTYFQNEAQLEKSRLLSDRFSAERPKGSFSTLEIQRTEQGDSAMYLCSSSQPSRGTEAFFGQGTRLTVV.

Only a few counts were recorded for this clone. At one end, the junction sequence differs from germline, possibly due to a read error. The chain is built from TRBV7-9 and TRBJ1-5, with a possible D match to TRBD1 (5 bases). This CDR3 comprises 17 residues. CDR1 SEHNR and CDR2 FQNEAQ come from the germline V gene (reference sequence). The CDR3 nucleotides read TGTTCCAGCAGCTTAGGAGACGGCTCGGGGGGCAATCAGCCCCAGCATTTT. As protein: CSSSLGDGSGGNQPQHF.

Regarding this clone: Compared with germline, one end of the junction differs, possibly owing to a read error. V gene TRBV7-3 combines with J gene TRBJ2-3; 11 positions match TRBD2. This CDR3 is built from 15 residues. Germline V CDR1 and CDR2: SGHTA, FQGTGA. CDR3 residues: CASTLAGGRADTQYF. The CDR3 nucleotides read TGTGCCAGCACCTTAGCGGGGGGGCGAGCAGATACGCAGTATTTT.

The chain has TRBV6-1 and TRBJ2-3, with 10 bases matching TRBD2. The germline V gene has CDR1 MNHNS and CDR2 SASEGT. The CDR3 is 19 residues long. After removal of 4 bases from V and 2 bases from J, the junction contained 15 bases not matched to a gene. The CDR3 spells CASSALGLAGVTLTDTQYF. The DNA of the CDR3 is TGTGCCAGCAGTGCCCTCGGGCTAGCGGGGGTGACCCTCACAGATACGCAGTATTTT.

CDR3 in amino acids: CASSVAGFSDTQYF. CDR3 nucleotide sequence: TGTGCCAGCAGCGTAGCCGGTTTCTCGGATACGCAGTATTTT. The V gene is TRBV9, the J gene TRBJ2-3; unclear D gene. Trimming took off 0 bases at V and 6 bases at J, with 11 bases between the two ends. Germline V gives CDR1 SGDLS, CDR2 YYNGEE. The length of the CDR3 is 14 residues.

J is TRBJ2-3 and V is TRBV5-1; 16 positions agree with TRBD2. The CDR3 covers 19 residues. The germline V gene has CDR1 SGHRS and CDR2 YFSETQ. V was clipped by 3 bases and J by 1 base; unmatched bases: 8. The CDR3 region has the DNA TGCGCCAGCAGCTCGGGACTAGCGGGGGGGGATGGTGGCACAGATACGCAGTATTTT. Encoded protein: CASSSGLAGGDGGTDTQYF.

The chain joins TRBV13 to TRBJ2-5; the D gene is possibly TRBD2 (6 bases). The CDR3 covers 15 residues. The V end was cut by 0 bases, the J end by 4 bases, with 12 bases between. Germline lookup yields CDR1 PRHDT and CDR2 FYEKMQ (reference sequence). Here the CDR3 DNA reads TGTGCCAGCAGCTTAGGCCGTGGGGGAGGAGAGACCCAGTACTTC. Translation gives CASSLGRGGGETQYF.

In this sample, this clone turned up a few times. The chain joins TRBV5-6 to TRBJ1-1; TRBD1 matches 8 bases. From germline, CDR1 is SGHDT and CDR2 YYEEEE. The CDR3 is 15 amino acids. V lost 3 bases to trimming and J lost 4 bases; unmatched junction nucleotides: 8. The CDR3 DNA reads TGTGCCAGCAGCTCCGTGGACAGGGAGGGCACTGAAGCTTTCTTT. It specifies CASSSVDREGTEAFF.

This clone was counted only a few times. This chain links TRBV6-1 with TRBJ1-5, with a weak D call TRBD1 (5 bases). The CDR3 consists of 16 residues. Trimming left V 3 bases short and J 0 bases short, with 12 bases between. Germline loops: CDR1 MNHNS, CDR2 SASEGT. CDR3: CASSDQGRLSNQPQHF. The CDR3 bases are TGTGCCAGCAGTGATCAGGGAAGGCTTAGCAATCAGCCCCAGCATTTT.

The chain is built from TRBV30 and TRBJ2-1, with a weak D call TRBD2 (5 bases). Germline V gene lookup returns CDR1 GTSNPN and CDR2 SVGIG (reference sequence). V was trimmed by 4 bases and J by 10 bases, leaving 11 bases between them. The CDR3 is 11 residues long. CDR3 DNA sequence: TGTGCCTGGAAGGACTTAACGGAGCAGTTCTTC. Protein product: CAWKDLTEQFF.